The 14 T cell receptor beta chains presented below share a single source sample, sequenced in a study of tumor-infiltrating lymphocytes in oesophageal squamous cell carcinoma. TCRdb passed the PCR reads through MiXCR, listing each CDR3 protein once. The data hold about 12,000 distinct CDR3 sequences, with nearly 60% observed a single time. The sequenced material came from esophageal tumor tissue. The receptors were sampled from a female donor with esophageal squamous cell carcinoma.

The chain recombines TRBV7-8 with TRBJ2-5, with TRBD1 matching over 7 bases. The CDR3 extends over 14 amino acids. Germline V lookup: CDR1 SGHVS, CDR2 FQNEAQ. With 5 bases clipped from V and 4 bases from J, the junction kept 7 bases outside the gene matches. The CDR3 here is CASSRTGAGETQYF. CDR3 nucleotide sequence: TGTGCCAGCAGCCGAACAGGGGCAGGAGAGACCCAGTACTTC.

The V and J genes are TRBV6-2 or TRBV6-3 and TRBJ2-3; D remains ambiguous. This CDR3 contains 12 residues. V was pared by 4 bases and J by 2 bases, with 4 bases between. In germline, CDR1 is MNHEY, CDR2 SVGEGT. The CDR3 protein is CASSSNTDTQYF. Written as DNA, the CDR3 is TGTGCCAGCAGTTCGAACACAGATACGCAGTATTTT.

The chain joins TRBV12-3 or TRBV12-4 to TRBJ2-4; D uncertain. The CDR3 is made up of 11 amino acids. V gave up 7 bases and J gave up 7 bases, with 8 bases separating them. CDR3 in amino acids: CASTIRNIQYF. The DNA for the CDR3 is TGTGCCAGCACCATAAGGAACATTCAGTACTTC.

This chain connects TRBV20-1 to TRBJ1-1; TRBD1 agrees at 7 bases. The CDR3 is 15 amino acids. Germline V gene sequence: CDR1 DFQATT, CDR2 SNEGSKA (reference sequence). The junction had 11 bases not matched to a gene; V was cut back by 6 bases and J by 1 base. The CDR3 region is CSAQIPGQRNTEAFF. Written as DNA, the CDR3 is TGCAGTGCCCAAATCCCGGGACAGAGGAACACTGAAGCTTTCTTT.

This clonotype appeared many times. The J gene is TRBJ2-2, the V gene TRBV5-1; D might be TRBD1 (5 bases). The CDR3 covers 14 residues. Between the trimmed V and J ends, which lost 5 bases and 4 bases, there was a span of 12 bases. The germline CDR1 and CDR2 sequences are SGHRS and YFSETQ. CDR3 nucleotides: TGCGCCAGCAGTAAAGGGGTATCCACCGGGGAGCTGTTTTTT. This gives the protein CASSKGVSTGELFF.

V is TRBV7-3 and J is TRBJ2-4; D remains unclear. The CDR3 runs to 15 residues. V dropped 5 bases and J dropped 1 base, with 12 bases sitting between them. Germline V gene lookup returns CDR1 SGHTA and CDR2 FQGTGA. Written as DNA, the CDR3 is TGTGCCAGCAGCAAAAACGGCAAGGCCAAAAACATTCAGTACTTC. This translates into CASSKNGKAKNIQYF.

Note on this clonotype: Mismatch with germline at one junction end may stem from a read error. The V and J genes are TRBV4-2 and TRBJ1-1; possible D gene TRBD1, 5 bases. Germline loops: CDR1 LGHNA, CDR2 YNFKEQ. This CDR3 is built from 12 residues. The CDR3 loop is CASSQGTGTRIF. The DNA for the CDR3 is TGTGCCAGCAGCCAAGGGACGGGGACGCGGATCTTT.

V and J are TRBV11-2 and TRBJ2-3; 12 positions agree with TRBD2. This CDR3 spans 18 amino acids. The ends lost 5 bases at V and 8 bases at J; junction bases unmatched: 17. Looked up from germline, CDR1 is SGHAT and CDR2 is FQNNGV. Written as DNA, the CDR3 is TGTGCCAGCAGCCCCAATCCGGGGACTAGCGGGCCCATCGGTACGCAGTATTTT. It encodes CASSPNPGTSGPIGTQYF.

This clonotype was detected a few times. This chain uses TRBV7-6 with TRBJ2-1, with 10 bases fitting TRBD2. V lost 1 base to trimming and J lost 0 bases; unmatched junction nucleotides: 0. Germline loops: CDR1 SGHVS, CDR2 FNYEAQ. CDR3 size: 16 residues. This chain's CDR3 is CASSLGTSGSYNEQFF. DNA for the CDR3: TGTGCCAGCAGCTTAGGGACTAGCGGCTCCTACAATGAGCAGTTCTTC.

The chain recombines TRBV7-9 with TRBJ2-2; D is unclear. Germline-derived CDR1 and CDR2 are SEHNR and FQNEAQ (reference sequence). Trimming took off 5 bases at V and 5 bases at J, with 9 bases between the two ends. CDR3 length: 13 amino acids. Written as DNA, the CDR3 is TGTGCCAGCAGCATCTCCAGGACCGGGGAGCTGTTTTTT. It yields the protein CASSISRTGELFF.

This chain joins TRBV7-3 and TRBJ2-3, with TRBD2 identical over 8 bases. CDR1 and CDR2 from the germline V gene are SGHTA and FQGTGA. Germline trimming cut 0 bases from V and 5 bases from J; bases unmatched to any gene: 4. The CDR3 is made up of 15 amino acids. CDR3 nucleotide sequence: TGTGCCAGCAGCTTAACAGCGGGAGAGATAGATACGCAGTATTTT. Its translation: CASSLTAGEIDTQYF.

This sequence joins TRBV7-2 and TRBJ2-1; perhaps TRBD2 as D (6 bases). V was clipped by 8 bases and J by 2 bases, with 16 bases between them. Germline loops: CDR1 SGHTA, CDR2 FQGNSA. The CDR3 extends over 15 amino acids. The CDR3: CASGGFLSTYNEQFF. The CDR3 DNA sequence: TGTGCCAGCGGGGGGTTTCTTTCTACCTACAATGAGCAGTTCTTC.

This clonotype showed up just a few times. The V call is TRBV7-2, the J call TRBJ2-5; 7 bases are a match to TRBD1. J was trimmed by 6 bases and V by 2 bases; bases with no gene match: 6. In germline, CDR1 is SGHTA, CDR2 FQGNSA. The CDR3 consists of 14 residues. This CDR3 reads CASSLPQGYQTQYF. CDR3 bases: TGTGCCAGCAGCTTACCACAGGGGTACCAGACCCAGTACTTC.

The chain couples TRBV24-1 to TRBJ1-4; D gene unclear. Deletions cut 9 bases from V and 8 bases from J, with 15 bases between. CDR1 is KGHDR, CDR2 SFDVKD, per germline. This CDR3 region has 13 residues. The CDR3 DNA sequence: TGTGCCACCGGTACAGAGGCGGACGAAAAACTGTTTTTT. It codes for CATGTEADEKLFF.